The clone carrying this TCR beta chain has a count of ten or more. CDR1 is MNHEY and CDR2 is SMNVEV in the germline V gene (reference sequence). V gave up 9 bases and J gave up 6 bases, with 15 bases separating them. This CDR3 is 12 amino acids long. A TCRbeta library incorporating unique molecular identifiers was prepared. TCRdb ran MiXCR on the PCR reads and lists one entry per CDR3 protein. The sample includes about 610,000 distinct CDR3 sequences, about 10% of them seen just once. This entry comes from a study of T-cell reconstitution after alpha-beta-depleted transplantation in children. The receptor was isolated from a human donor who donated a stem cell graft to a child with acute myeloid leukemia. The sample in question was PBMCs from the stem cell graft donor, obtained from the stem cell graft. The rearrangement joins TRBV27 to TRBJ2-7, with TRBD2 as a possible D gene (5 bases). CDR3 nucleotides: TGTGCCAGTTCCCGGGGATCGAGCGAGCAGTACTTC. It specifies CASSRGSSEQYF.